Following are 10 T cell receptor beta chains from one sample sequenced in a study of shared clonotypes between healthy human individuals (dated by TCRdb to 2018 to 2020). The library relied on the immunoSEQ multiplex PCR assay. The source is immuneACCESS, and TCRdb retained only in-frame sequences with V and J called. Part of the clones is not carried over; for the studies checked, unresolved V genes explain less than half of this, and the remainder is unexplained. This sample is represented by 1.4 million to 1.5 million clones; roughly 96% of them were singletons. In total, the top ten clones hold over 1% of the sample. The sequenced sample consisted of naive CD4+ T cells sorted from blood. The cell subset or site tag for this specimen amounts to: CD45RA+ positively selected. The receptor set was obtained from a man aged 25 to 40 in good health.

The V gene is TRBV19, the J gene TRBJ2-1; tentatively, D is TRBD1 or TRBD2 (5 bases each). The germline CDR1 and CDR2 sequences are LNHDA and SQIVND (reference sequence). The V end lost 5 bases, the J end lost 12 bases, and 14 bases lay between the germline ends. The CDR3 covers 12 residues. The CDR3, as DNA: TGTGCCAGTAGTGGGCGCTTGAGGGGGCAGTTCTTC. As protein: CASSGRLRGQFF.

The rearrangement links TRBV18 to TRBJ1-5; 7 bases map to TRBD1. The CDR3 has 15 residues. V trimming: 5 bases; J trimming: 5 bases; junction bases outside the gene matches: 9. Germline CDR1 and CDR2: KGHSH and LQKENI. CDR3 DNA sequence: TGTGCCAGCTCATCAACCCTACAGGGGTATCAGCCCCAGCATTTT. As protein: CASSSTLQGYQPQHF.

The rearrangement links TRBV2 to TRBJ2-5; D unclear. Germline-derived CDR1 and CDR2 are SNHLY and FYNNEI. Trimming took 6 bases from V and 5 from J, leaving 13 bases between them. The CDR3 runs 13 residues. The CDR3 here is CASSLMTQETQYF. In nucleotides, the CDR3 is TGTGCCAGCAGCCTGATGACCCAGGAGACCCAGTACTTC.

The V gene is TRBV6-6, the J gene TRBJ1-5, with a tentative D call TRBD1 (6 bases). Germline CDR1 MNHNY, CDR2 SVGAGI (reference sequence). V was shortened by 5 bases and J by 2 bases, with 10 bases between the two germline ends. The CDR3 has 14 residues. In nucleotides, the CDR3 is TGTGCCAGCAGTGGGGGGGCTGGCAATCAGCCCCAGCATTTT. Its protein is CASSGGAGNQPQHF.

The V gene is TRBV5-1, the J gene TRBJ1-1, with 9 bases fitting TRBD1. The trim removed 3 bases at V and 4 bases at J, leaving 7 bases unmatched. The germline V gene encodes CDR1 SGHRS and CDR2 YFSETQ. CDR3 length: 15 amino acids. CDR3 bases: TGCGCCAGCAGCTCCCGGGACAGGGTTGCCACTGAAGCTTTCTTT. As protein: CASSSRDRVATEAFF.

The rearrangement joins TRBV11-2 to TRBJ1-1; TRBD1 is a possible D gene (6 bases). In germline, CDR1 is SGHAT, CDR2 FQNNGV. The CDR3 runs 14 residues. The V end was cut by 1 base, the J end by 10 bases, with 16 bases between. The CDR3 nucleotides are TGTGCCAGCAGCTTAGGGGGCGAAAGAGGGGGAGCTTTCTTT. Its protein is CASSLGGERGGAFF.

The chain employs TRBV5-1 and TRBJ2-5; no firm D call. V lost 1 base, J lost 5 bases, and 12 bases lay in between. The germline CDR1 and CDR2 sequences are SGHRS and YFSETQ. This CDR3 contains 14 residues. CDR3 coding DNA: TGCGCCAGCAGCTTGTCGCTGGCCCGGGAGACCCAGTACTTC. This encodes CASSLSLARETQYF.

CDR3 DNA sequence: TGTGCCAGCTCACCAGCCCTAGCGGGAGCGGGAACCGGGGAGCTGTTTTTT. It translates to CASSPALAGAGTGELFF. The chain recombines TRBV18 with TRBJ2-2, with 10 bases that match TRBD2. CDR3 length equals 17 residues. V shed 2 bases, J shed 5 bases, and the junction held 8 bases outside the gene matches. Germline V gene sequence: CDR1 KGHSH, CDR2 LQKENI.

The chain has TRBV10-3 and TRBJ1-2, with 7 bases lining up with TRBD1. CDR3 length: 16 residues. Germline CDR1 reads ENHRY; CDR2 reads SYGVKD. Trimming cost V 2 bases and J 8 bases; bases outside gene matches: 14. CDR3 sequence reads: CAISEKTGAAFSGYTF. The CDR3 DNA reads TGTGCCATCAGTGAGAAAACAGGGGCGGCGTTCTCCGGCTACACCTTC.

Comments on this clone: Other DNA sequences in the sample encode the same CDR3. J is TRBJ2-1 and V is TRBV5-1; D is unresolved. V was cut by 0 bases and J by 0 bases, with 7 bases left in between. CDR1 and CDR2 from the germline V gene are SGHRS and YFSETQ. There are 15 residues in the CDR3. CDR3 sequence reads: CASSLVAGSYNEQFF. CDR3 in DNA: TGCGCCAGCAGCTTGGTGGCAGGCTCCTACAATGAGCAGTTCTTC.